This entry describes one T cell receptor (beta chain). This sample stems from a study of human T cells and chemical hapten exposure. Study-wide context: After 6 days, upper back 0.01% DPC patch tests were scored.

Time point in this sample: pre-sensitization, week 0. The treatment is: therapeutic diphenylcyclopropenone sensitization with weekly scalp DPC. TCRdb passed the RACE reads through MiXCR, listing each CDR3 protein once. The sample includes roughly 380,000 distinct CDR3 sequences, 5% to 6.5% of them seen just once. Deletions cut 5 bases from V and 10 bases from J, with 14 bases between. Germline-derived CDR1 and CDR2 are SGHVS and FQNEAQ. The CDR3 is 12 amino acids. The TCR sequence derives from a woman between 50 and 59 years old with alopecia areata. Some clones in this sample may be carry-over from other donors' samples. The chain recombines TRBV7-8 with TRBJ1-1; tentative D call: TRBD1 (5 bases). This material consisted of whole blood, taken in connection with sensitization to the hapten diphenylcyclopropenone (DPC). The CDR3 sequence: CASSPEGKGAFF. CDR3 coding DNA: TGTGCCAGCAGCCCAGAGGGGAAGGGAGCTTTCTTT.